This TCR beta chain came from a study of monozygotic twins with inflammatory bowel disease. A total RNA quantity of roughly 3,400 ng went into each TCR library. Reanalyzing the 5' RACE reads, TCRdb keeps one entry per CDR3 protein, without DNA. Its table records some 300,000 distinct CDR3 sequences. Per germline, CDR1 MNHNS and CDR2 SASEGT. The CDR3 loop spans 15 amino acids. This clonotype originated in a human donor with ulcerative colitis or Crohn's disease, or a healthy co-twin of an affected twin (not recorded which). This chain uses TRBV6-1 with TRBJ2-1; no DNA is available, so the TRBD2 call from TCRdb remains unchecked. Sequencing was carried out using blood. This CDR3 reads CASRPGTSGNNEQFF.